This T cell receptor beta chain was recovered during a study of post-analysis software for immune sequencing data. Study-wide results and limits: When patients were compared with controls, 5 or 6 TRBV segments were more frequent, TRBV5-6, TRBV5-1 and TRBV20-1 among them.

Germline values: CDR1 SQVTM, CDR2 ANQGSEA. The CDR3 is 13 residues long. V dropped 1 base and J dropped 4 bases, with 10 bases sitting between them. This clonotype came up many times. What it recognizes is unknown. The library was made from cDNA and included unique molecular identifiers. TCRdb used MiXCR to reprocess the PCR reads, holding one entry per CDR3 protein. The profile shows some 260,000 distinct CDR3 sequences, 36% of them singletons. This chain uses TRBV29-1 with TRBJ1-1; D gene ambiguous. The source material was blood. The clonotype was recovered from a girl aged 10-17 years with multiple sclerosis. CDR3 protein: CSVEGRLGTEAFF. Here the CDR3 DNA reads TGCAGCGTTGAAGGCCGTTTAGGCACTGAAGCTTTCTTT. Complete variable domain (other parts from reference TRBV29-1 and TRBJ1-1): SAVISQKPSRDICQRGTSLTIQCQVDSQVTMMFWYRQQPGQSLTLIATANQGSEATYESGFVIDKFPISRPNLTFSTLTVSNMSPEDSSIYLCSVEGRLGTEAFFGQGTRLTVV.